A selection of T cell receptor beta chains follows, all from one sample in a study of T cell responses to AZD1222 COVID-19 vaccine. Data came from immunoSEQ multiplex PCR; TCRdb stores just in-frame clones and leaves some out. Of about 140,000 clones listed, around 92% are singletons. The sequenced sample was peripheral blood, obtained after recovery from COVID-19. Source of these receptors: an adult who had recovered from COVID-19. Both conserved end residues are part of each CDR3.

j_gene,v_gene,CDR3aa
TRBJ1-4,TRBV10-1,CASSEGQGGNEKLFF
TRBJ2-3,TRBV11-2,CASSLGLAASTDTQYF
TRBJ2-7,TRBV5-5,CASSFQQGYEQYF
TRBJ2-1,TRBV11-2,CASSLGNSASYNEQFF
TRBJ2-3,TRBV20-1,CSASWGLAASTDTQYF
TRBJ2-3,TRBV27,CASSQNRDTQYF
TRBJ2-1,TRBV3-1/TRBV3-2,CASSHWASGVPNEQFF
TRBJ2-1,TRBV30,CAWTDSGGTRQFF
TRBJ2-7,TRBV9,CASSPPGTSGNEQYF
TRBJ2-1,TRBV29-1,CSVEGRDLDEQFF
TRBJ2-3,TRBV30,CAWGLTDTQYF
TRBJ2-7,TRBV29-1,CSVAHREPYEQYF
TRBJ2-5,TRBV30,CAWSVRDRETQYF
TRBJ2-7,TRBV5-8,CASSLQGLYEQYF
TRBJ2-1,TRBV5-1,CASSLAGLQGRNEQFF
TRBJ1-1,TRBV11-2,CASSLGPWDTEAFF
TRBJ2-2,TRBV10-2,CASSWGQWELFF
TRBJ1-2,TRBV21-1,CASSKVYREAYGYTF
TRBJ1-3,TRBV30,CAWNPGIVNTIYF
TRBJ1-2,TRBV10-1,CASSETRTGNGYTF
TRBJ2-5,TRBV7-9,CASSLRGFGEETQYF
TRBJ2-5,TRBV2,CASKGLSQETQYF
TRBJ1-3,TRBV13,CASSLGRGRRISSGNTIYF
TRBJ2-7,TRBV19,CASSPETSGSYEQYF
TRBJ1-6,TRBV5-1,CASSYQGYTSPLHF
TRBJ2-7,TRBV29-1,CSVAAEDYEQYF
TRBJ2-2,TRBV27,CASSALWGTNTGELFF
TRBJ2-7,TRBV9,CASSVGTGGLEQYF
TRBJ1-5,TRBV19,CASSRHARGPSNQPQHF
TRBJ1-5,TRBV18,CASSPGQGQGPQHF
TRBJ2-1,TRBV5-1,CASSPGTSVYNEQFF
TRBJ1-2,TRBV30,CAVAAFYGYTF
TRBJ2-4,TRBV11-2,CASSRRSGENIQYF
TRBJ2-6,TRBV7-3,CASSQSSGRTGANVLTF
TRBJ2-5,TRBV15,CATSRGYRGGETQYF
TRBJ2-3,TRBV25-1,CASTGTGEDTQYF
TRBJ1-1,TRBV29-1,CSVGREGTEAFF
TRBJ1-1,TRBV5-8,CASSRNTEAFF
TRBJ2-3,TRBV11-2,CASSSTSGRTDTQYF
TRBJ1-2,TRBV7-2,CASSLGNRLAYTF